This is a list of T cell receptor beta chains from one sample in a study of shared clonotypes between healthy human individuals. TCRdb's table, derived via immunoSEQ multiplex PCR, lists solely in-frame clones and lacks some. The sample records some 2.1 million clones, over 85% being singletons. The sequencing input was naive CD8+ T cells sorted from blood. These receptors were collected from a man between 18 and 35 years old in good health. Both conserved end residues are part of each CDR3. The D gene is left open where the match is weak. Not every row has a clone size; where given, it reads once, few, many or a size class.

>.|TRBJ2-1|TRBV19|15|.
TGTGCCAGTAGTATTCCGGCGGGGTCCTACAATGAGCAGTTCTTC
CASSIPAGSYNEQFF
>.|TRBJ2-1|TRBV4-3|13|.
TGCGCCAGCAGCCGCAATTGGGGCAATGAGCAGTTCTTC
CASSRNWGNEQFF
>.|TRBJ2-1|TRBV30|14|.
TGTGCCTGGAGTTATGGGGGCGCCTACAATGAGCAGTTCTTC
CAWSYGGAYNEQFF
>.|TRBJ2-3|TRBV5-4|14|.
TGTGCCAGCAGCCCCCTGGACCGCATGGATACGCAGTATTTT
CASSPLDRMDTQYF
>.|TRBJ1-4|TRBV27|15|.
TGTGCCAGCGGGACCCAAGTTGCAACTAATGAAAAACTGTTTTTT
CASGTQVATNEKLFF
>.|TRBJ2-7|TRBV27|16|TRBD2
TGTGCCAGAGACGGGGGGACTAGCGGGAGCTCCTACGAGCAGTACTTC
CARDGGTSGSSYEQYF
>.|TRBJ2-1|TRBV5-1|17|TRBD2
TGCGCCAGCAGCTTGGGACTAGCGGGGGGCTCCTACAATGAGCAGTTCTTC
CASSLGLAGGSYNEQFF
>.|TRBJ1-4|TRBV2|14|.
TGTGCCAGCAGCCCACAGGGATCGGATGAAAAACTGTTTTTT
CASSPQGSDEKLFF
>.|TRBJ1-5|TRBV6-6|15|.
TGTGCCAGCAGTTACGAGGGTAACGGGCATCAGCCCCAGCATTTT
CASSYEGNGHQPQHF
>.|TRBJ1-2|TRBV19|15|.
TGTGCCAGTAGTCCGCGGACAGACCCCTCCTATGGCTACACCTTC
CASSPRTDPSYGYTF
>.|TRBJ1-2|TRBV7-2|11|.
TGTGCCAGTGATTCTAACTATGGCTACACCTTC
CASDSNYGYTF
>.|TRBJ2-1|TRBV7-2|16|TRBD2
TGTGCCAGCAGCTTTGGGCTAGCGGGGGGAGGGCATGAGCAGTTCTTC
CASSFGLAGGGHEQFF
>.|TRBJ2-3|TRBV27|15|TRBD2
TGTGCCAGCAGCCCTTTAGCGGGAGTAGTAGATACGCAGTATTTT
CASSPLAGVVDTQYF
>.|TRBJ1-2|TRBV7-9|14|.
TGTGCCAGCAGCCCGGGAGGGAGTAACTATGGCTACACCTTC
CASSPGGSNYGYTF
>.|TRBJ2-7|TRBV4-1|16|TRBD1
TGCGCCAGCAGCCTGCAGGTGGAACAGGGGAAATACGAGCAGTACTTC
CASSLQVEQGKYEQYF
>.|TRBJ2-7|TRBV7-2|13|.
TGTGCCAGCAGCCCGCCAGGGGGGTTTGAGCAGTACTTC
CASSPPGGFEQYF
>.|TRBJ2-7|TRBV5-6|16|.
TGTGCCAGCAGTCTTGAGGGCCAGGGAGCGCCCTACGAGCAGTACTTC
CASSLEGQGAPYEQYF
>.|TRBJ2-3|TRBV4-3|16|.
TGCGCCAGCAGCCAAGTCCCCAGGGACCCCACAGATACGCAGTATTTT
CASSQVPRDPTDTQYF
>.|TRBJ2-1|TRBV5-4|11|.
TGTGCCAGCAGCTTGGAGTCTGAGCAGTTCTTC
CASSLESEQFF
>.|TRBJ1-4|TRBV10-3|13|TRBD1
TGTGCCATCAAAGGACAGGGGGATGAAAAACTGTTTTTT
CAIKGQGDEKLFF
>.|TRBJ1-6|TRBV19|16|TRBD1
TGTGCCAGTAGTCCCAGACAGGGGAGGCTCAATTCACCCCTCCACTTT
CASSPRQGRLNSPLHF
>.|TRBJ2-1|TRBV6-5|15|.
TGTGCCAGCAGTTACTCGATTGAGGGTCGGAATGAGCAGTTCTTC
CASSYSIEGRNEQFF
>.|TRBJ1-4|TRBV4-1|18|.
TGCGCCAGCAGCCAAGACCTTTCGGCAGGACTGGCCCATGAAAAACTGTTTTTT
CASSQDLSAGLAHEKLFF
>.|TRBJ2-7|TRBV6-6|13|.
TGTGCCAGCAGTTATGAGGCCCCCTACGAGCAGTACTTC
CASSYEAPYEQYF
>.|TRBJ2-3|TRBV19|16|.
TGTGCCAGTAGTATAGTAGGGTATGGGGGCCCAGATACGCAGTATTTT
CASSIVGYGGPDTQYF
>.|TRBJ2-7|TRBV7-2|15|TRBD2
TGTGCCAGCAGCTTAGGACTAGCGAGTTCCTACGAGCAGTACTTC
CASSLGLASSYEQYF
>once|TRBJ1-5|TRBV7-6|13|.
TGTGCCAGCAGCTTAGGTATTAGCCAGCCCCAGCATTTT
CASSLGISQPQHF
>.|TRBJ2-7|TRBV6-1|18|TRBD2
TGTGCCAGCAGTGAAGGACTAGCGGGAATTTCCTCCCTACGAGGGCAGTACTTC
CASSEGLAGISSLRGQYF
>.|TRBJ2-4|TRBV6-5|13|.
TGTGCCAGCAGTTACGGGGATCCAGGCATTCAGTACTTC
CASSYGDPGIQYF
>.|TRBJ1-6|TRBV28|15|.
TGTGCCAGCAGTCTTGACAGGTTGCTCCCTTCACCCCTCCACTTT
CASSLDRLLPSPLHF
>.|TRBJ2-7|TRBV5-1|14|.
TGCGCCAGCAGCTGGGGCCTAGGGTCCTACGAGCAGTACTTC
CASSWGLGSYEQYF
>once|TRBJ2-5|TRBV7-9|13|.
TGTGCCAGCAGCTTAACGGGGACGGGGACCCAGTACTTC
CASSLTGTGTQYF
>.|TRBJ2-7|TRBV30|12|.
TGTGCCTGGAGCGATGGGACCTACGAGCAGTACTTC
CAWSDGTYEQYF
>.|TRBJ1-5|TRBV19|15|.
TGTGCCAGTTCGGAAAGGGCAGCCTTTAATCAGCCCCAGCATTTT
CASSERAAFNQPQHF
>.|TRBJ2-7|TRBV2|17|TRBD1
TGTGCCAGCAGTGAATATCTTCGGGACAGGGTGAACTACGAGCAGTACTTC
CASSEYLRDRVNYEQYF
>.|TRBJ2-7|TRBV15|13|.
TGTGCCACCAGCACAGACGTGGGTTACGAGCAGTACTTC
CATSTDVGYEQYF
>.|TRBJ1-5|TRBV21-1|15|.
TGTGCCAGCAGCTTCCAGAGAGGGGGTACCCAGCCCCAGCATTTT
CASSFQRGGTQPQHF
>.|TRBJ2-1|TRBV7-9|15|.
TGTGCCAGCAGCTTAGGCCCCGGAATGCGCAATGAGCAGTTCTTC
CASSLGPGMRNEQFF
>once|TRBJ2-5|TRBV9|15|.
TGTGCCAGCAGCCCCGGGGGGCTAGCGAAAGAGACCCAGTACTTC
CASSPGGLAKETQYF
>.|TRBJ2-7|TRBV28|17|.
TGTGCCAGCAGGGGGGGACAGCGGTCCGCTGGGACCTACGAGCAGTACTTC
CASRGGQRSAGTYEQYF
>.|TRBJ2-5|TRBV13|13|.
TGTGCCAGCAGCATGGAGGGTGGAGAGACCCAGTACTTC
CASSMEGGETQYF
>.|TRBJ1-5|TRBV4-1|15|TRBD1
TGCGCCAGCAGCCAGTCGACAGGGGACAATCAGCCCCAGCATTTT
CASSQSTGDNQPQHF
>.|TRBJ2-3|TRBV4-2|19|TRBD2
TGTGCCAGCAGCCAAGATTTGACTAGCGGGGGGGGCGTGACAGATACGCAGTATTTT
CASSQDLTSGGGVTDTQYF
>.|TRBJ2-1|TRBV7-2|18|TRBD2
TGTGCCAGCAGCCAGATAGCGGGAGGGCCGTCCCCCTACAATGAGCAGTTCTTC
CASSQIAGGPSPYNEQFF
>.|TRBJ2-1|TRBV28|15|TRBD1
TGTGCCAGCAGCCGACAGGGAAGCTCCTACAATGAGCAGTTCTTC
CASSRQGSSYNEQFF
>.|TRBJ1-1|TRBV6-1|13|TRBD1
TGTGCCAGCAGTTGGACAGGGGGAGTTGAAGCTTTCTTT
CASSWTGGVEAFF
>.|TRBJ2-7|TRBV10-1|15|TRBD2
TGCGCCAGCAGTGAGCGGACTAGCGGGAGATACGAGCAGTACTTC
CASSERTSGRYEQYF
>.|TRBJ2-3|TRBV6-5|15|TRBD2
TGTGCCAGCAGCCCCAGCGGGGGAACGGCAGATACGCAGTATTTT
CASSPSGGTADTQYF